The clone carrying this T cell receptor (beta chain) appeared many times. The entry originates in a study of molecular identifiers for immune sequencing clone quantification. Based on a CD8+CD4-CCR7+CD45RA+ profile, naive CD8 T cells were sorted. The CDR3 has 16 residues. Germline V gene lookup returns CDR1 MDHEN and CDR2 SYDVKM. Trimming removed 5 bases from V and 6 bases from J; junction bases left unmatched: 13. MiXCR, applied by TCRdb to the PCR reads, yields one record per CDR3 protein. The table includes about 97,000 distinct CDR3 sequences, 20% to 25% detected once. J is TRBJ1-2 and V is TRBV28, with TRBD1 matching 9 bases. Sequenced material: naive CD8+ T cells from blood, with Jurkat cell RNA spiked in. Subset specified: FACS-sorted CD8+CD4-CCR7+CD45RA+ naive T cells. The sequence was collected from a human donor in good health. Some libraries in this study had Jurkat cell RNA spiked in. The CDR3 protein is CASSPPDDRGYDGYTF. Here the CDR3 DNA reads TGTGCCAGCAGTCCCCCGGACGACAGGGGGTACGATGGCTACACCTTC.